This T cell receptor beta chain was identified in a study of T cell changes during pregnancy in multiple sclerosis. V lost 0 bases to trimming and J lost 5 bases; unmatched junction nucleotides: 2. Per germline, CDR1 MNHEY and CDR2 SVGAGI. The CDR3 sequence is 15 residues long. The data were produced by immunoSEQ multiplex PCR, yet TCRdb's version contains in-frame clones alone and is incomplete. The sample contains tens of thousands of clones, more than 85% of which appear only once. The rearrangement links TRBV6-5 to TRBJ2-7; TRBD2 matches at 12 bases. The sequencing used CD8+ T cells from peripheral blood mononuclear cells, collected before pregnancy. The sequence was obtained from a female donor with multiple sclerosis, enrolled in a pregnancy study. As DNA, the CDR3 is TGTGCCAGCAGTTACTCGACTAGCGGGAGCGACGAGCAGTACTTC. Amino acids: CASSYSTSGSDEQYF.